A single sample gave rise to the 14 T cell receptor beta chains below, sequenced in a study of blood T cells in healthy people across ages. The second PCR ran about 7 to 12 cycles with a sample-barcoded 5' primer and J-beta primers. In TCRdb, the 5' RACE reads were re-called with MiXCR into one record per CDR3 protein. The sample includes 1.5 million to 2 million distinct CDR3 sequences, 28% of them seen just once. The material sequenced was blood. These receptors were collected from a woman in her twenties or thirties in good health.

Points on this clonotype: Being one base from a much bigger clone, this may be a read error. The V gene is TRBV2, the J gene TRBJ2-5; 9 nucleotides align to TRBD1. The J call may be incorrect, as the DNA end agrees better with TRBJ2-1. The CDR3 runs to 13 residues. Germline CDR1 SNHLY, CDR2 FYNNEI. CDR3 sequence: CASRVDRGETQFF. The CDR3 nucleotides read TGTGCCAGCAGGGTGGACAGGGGAGAGACCCAGTTCTTC.

The V call is TRBV20-1, the J call TRBJ2-5; TRBD2 might be the D (5 bases). Looked up from germline, CDR1 is DFQATT and CDR2 is SNEGSKA (reference sequence). The germline V and J ends were trimmed by 6 bases and 5 bases, with 16 bases remaining between them. CDR3 size: 13 residues. This CDR3 reads CSAAPVAYETQYF. As DNA, the CDR3 is TGCAGTGCCGCCCCCGTAGCGTACGAGACCCAGTACTTC.

This clonotype was found a few times. This chain connects TRBV10-2 to TRBJ2-1; D is undetermined. The CDR3 loop spans 12 amino acids. CDR1 and CDR2 from the germline V gene are WSHSY and SAAADI. Between the trimmed V and J ends, which lost 4 bases and 6 bases, there was a span of 7 bases. The chain's CDR3 is CASSVPSNEQFF. The CDR3, as DNA: TGCGCCAGCAGTGTGCCCAGCAATGAGCAGTTCTTC.

The chain carries TRBV12-5 and TRBJ2-7, with 9 positions matching TRBD1. The V gene end was trimmed by 4 bases and the J gene end by 1 base; junction bases not matched to a gene: 2. The CDR3 length is 14 residues. Germline CDR1 LGHNT, CDR2 FRNRAP. The CDR3: CASGWTGVSYEQYF. DNA for the CDR3: TGTGCTAGTGGTTGGACAGGGGTTTCCTACGAGCAGTACTTC.

Comments on this clonotype: One base away lies a much larger clone, so this may be a sequencing read error. The gene calls are TRBV7-2 and TRBJ2-1, with D perhaps TRBD2 (5 bases). The germline V gene encodes CDR1 SGHTA and CDR2 FQGNSA. The CDR3 extends over 18 amino acids. For the CDR3, the DNA is TGTGCCAGCAGCTTTTATCCCAGGACTCCCAGCTCCTACGATGAGCAGTTCTTC. Translated, it gives CASSFYPRTPSSYDEQFF.

On this clonotype: The germline gene is not matched at one end of the junction; a read error may be the cause. The genes are TRBV6-1 and TRBJ2-5; D is possibly TRBD1 or TRBD2 (7 bases each). The J call could be wrong; TRBJ2-7 is a better fit for the DNA end. Germline CDR1 is MNHNS and CDR2 is SASEGT. CDR3 size: 13 residues. The CDR3 DNA follows: TGTGCCAGCAGGGAAGCGGGACAGTACGAGCAGTACTTC. This codes for CASREAGQYEQYF.

Remarks on this clonotype: A much bigger clone sits one base away, suggesting this may be a read error. This rearrangement joins TRBV7-7 to TRBJ2-1; perhaps TRBD1 as D (6 bases). The CDR3 covers 13 residues. Germline V lookup: CDR1 SSHAT, CDR2 FNYEAQ (reference sequence). The CDR3 reads CACSPTGQNEQFF. CDR3 nucleotide sequence: TGTGCCTGCAGCCCCACAGGACAGAATGAGCAGTTCTTC.

In its sample, this clonotype was seen a few times. The chain links TRBV11-2 to TRBJ2-7; D possibly corresponds to TRBD2 (6 bases). The CDR3 is 21 residues long. Germline V gene sequence: CDR1 SGHAT, CDR2 FQNNGV. Trimming cost V 5 bases and J 2 bases, with 34 bases left between them. The CDR3 spells CASSASQNLADRGFGPYEQYF. The CDR3 bases are TGTGCCAGCAGCGCGTCACAAAACTTAGCGGATCGGGGTTTCGGCCCCTACGAGCAGTACTTC. Based on the CDR3 plus reference TRBV11-2 and TRBJ2-7, the full variable domain is EAGVAQSPRYKIIEKRQSVAFWCNPISGHATLYWYQQILGQGPKLLIQFQNNGVVDDSQLPKDRFSAERLKGVDSTLKIQPAKLEDSAVYLCASSASQNLADRGFGPYEQYFGPGTRLTVT.

The chain has TRBV9 and TRBJ2-5; D is perhaps TRBD2 (6 bases). Germline loops: CDR1 SGDLS, CDR2 YYNGEE. The V end lost 0 bases, the J end lost 4 bases, and 13 bases lay between the germline ends. The length of the CDR3 is 15 residues. CDR3: CASSVVRGGIETQYF. As DNA, the CDR3 is TGTGCCAGCAGCGTAGTCCGTGGGGGGATAGAGACCCAGTACTTC.

This clonotype was detected many times. The V gene is TRBV7-9, the J gene TRBJ2-7, with D hard to call. CDR3 size: 14 residues. CDR1 and CDR2 (germline): SEHNR, FQNEAQ (reference sequence). Trimming removed 2 bases from V and 2 bases from J, with 10 bases in between. CDR3 region: CASSLKHTTYEQYF. The CDR3 DNA is TGTGCCAGCAGCTTAAAGCACACAACCTACGAGCAGTACTTC.

This clonotype was recorded a few times. One base away lies a much larger clone, so this may be a sequencing read error. This chain joins TRBV12-3 or TRBV12-4 and TRBJ2-3, with TRBD2 as a possible D gene (5 bases). This CDR3 has 13 amino acids. In DNA, the CDR3 is TGTACCAGCAGTTTCGGGGAAGGCGATACGCAGTATTTT. Translated, it gives CTSSFGEGDTQYF.

The sample holds a few counts of this clonotype. The rearrangement uses TRBV12-3 or TRBV12-4 and TRBJ2-5; D remains unclear. V shed 5 bases and J shed 10 bases, with 14 bases lying between them. This CDR3 has 12 amino acids. CDR3 in DNA: TGTGCCAGCAGTCCGACGTCGACCGGCCAGTACTTC. Amino acids: CASSPTSTGQYF.

This clonotype has a count of ten or more. The rearrangement uses TRBV5-6 and TRBJ2-1, with 8 bases that match TRBD2. V was clipped by 9 bases and J by 4 bases; unmatched bases: 9. This CDR3 has 14 residues. Germline loops: CDR1 SGHDT, CDR2 YYEEEE. CDR3 in amino acids: CATWSGSAYNEQFF. DNA for the CDR3: TGTGCCACTTGGAGCGGGAGCGCTTACAATGAGCAGTTCTTC.

This clonotype appeared a single time. Possible read error: a much larger clone is one base away. The chain carries TRBV29-1 and TRBJ2-1; perhaps TRBD2 as D (6 bases). The CDR3 totals 14 residues. Germline V gene lookup returns CDR1 SQVTM and CDR2 ANQGSEA. CDR3 sequence reads: CSVDGSGAYNKQFF. The CDR3 coding sequence is TGCAGCGTTGACGGGAGTGGGGCTTACAATAAGCAGTTCTTC.